These T cell receptor beta chains were read from a single sample in a study of brain T cells in children with intractable seizures. Measured with immunoSEQ multiplex PCR; TCRdb has only the in-frame clones, and not every one. The table includes tens of thousands of clones, about 92% detected once. The source material was peripheral blood, sampled at surgery. The receptors originated from a boy less than two years old with tuberous sclerosis and intractable seizures. Both conserved end residues are part of each CDR3. D genes are given only for firm matches. The size of a clone is reported for some rows only, either as once, few or many, or as a class for expanded clones.

D gene	clone size	V gene	J gene	CDR3 DNA	CDR3 protein
TRBD1	NA	TRBV25-1	TRBJ1-1	TGTGCCAGCAGTCCATGGACAGGGGGCGATACTGAAGCTTTCTTT	CASSPWTGGDTEAFF
NA	NA	TRBV20-1	TRBJ2-7	TGCAGTGCTAGTATGCACGACACCGATGGAGACGAGCAGTACTTC	CSASMHDTDGDEQYF
TRBD2	NA	TRBV19	TRBJ2-5	TGTGCCAGTAGTATTGTTTTTGGGCGGGAGGGGGAGACCCAGTACTTC	CASSIVFGREGETQYF
TRBD1	NA	TRBV6-5	TRBJ2-7	TGTGCCAGCAATTGGGGACAGGGGTTATACGAGCAGTACTTC	CASNWGQGLYEQYF
NA	NA	TRBV27	TRBJ2-3	TGTGCCAGCAGTTTATTTCCCGGATCCACAGATACGCAGTATTTT	CASSLFPGSTDTQYF
NA	NA	TRBV19	TRBJ1-5	TGTGCCAGTAGTATAGAGGATCAGCCCCAGCATTTT	CASSIEDQPQHF
TRBD1	NA	TRBV5-3	TRBJ2-7	TGTGCCAGAAGCCCGCAAAGGTCCTCGCGACAGGGAATTCACTACGAGCAGTACTTC	CARSPQRSSRQGIHYEQYF
NA	NA	TRBV30	TRBJ1-5	TGTGCCTGGAATACAGATAGCAATCAGCCCCAGCATTTT	CAWNTDSNQPQHF
NA	NA	TRBV2	TRBJ1-1	TGTGCCAGCAACGACTTAGGTCAGGCTTTCTTT	CASNDLGQAFF
NA	once	TRBV4-1	TRBJ2-5	TGCGCCAGCAGCCAAGGGGGGGTGAGGGAGACCCAGTACTTC	CASSQGGVRETQYF
TRBD2	NA	TRBV6-5	TRBJ2-2	TGTGCCAGCAGTCGGGAGGGCTCTGCGGGGGAGCTGTTTTTT	CASSREGSAGELFF
TRBD2	NA	TRBV7-9	TRBJ2-7	TGTGCCAGCAGCCCCTGGGGGGGCTCCTACGAGCAGTACTTC	CASSPWGGSYEQYF
NA	NA	TRBV20-1	TRBJ1-1	TGCAGTGCTAGTCCCAGGAGGGGGAACACTGAAGCTTTCTTT	CSASPRRGNTEAFF
NA	NA	TRBV6-4	TRBJ1-2	TGTGCCAGCAGTTACATAGACATGTCGGCGCGTGGCTACACCTTC	CASSYIDMSARGYTF
NA	NA	TRBV5-8	TRBJ2-5	TGTGCCAGCAGCCGTCAGGTTCCGGAGACCCAGTACTTC	CASSRQVPETQYF
TRBD1	NA	TRBV4-1	TRBJ1-6	TGCGCCAGCAGCCACCCTGGACAGGGCGTGAATTCACCCCTCCACTTT	CASSHPGQGVNSPLHF
NA	NA	TRBV9	TRBJ2-1	TGTGCCAGCAGCGTAGCGGGACTCCACTACAATGAGCAGTTCTTC	CASSVAGLHYNEQFF
NA	once	TRBV5-1	TRBJ2-6	TGCGCCAGCAGCCCCAATCTACCGAGACGGGTAAGCTCTGGGGCCAACGTCCTGACTTTC	CASSPNLPRRVSSGANVLTF
TRBD2	once	TRBV2	TRBJ2-3	TGTGCCAGCCGATCCCTGGGCCTTAGCGGGAGTACAGATACGCAGTATTTT	CASRSLGLSGSTDTQYF
TRBD1	once	TRBV30	TRBJ1-1	TGTGCCTGGACTAGTCCTAGACAGGGGATTGCTGAAGCTTTCTTT	CAWTSPRQGIAEAFF
NA	NA	TRBV9	TRBJ2-3	TGTGCCAGCAGCAACAACGGGGATACGCAGTATTTT	CASSNNGDTQYF
NA	NA	TRBV7-9	TRBJ1-5	TGTGCCAGCAGCTTAGCGCGTGGGGGTAAATTTTGGAATCAGCCCCAGCATTTT	CASSLARGGKFWNQPQHF
NA	NA	TRBV9	TRBJ2-6	TGTGCCAGCAGCGTAATTGGGAGCTCTGGGGCCAACGTCCTGACTTTC	CASSVIGSSGANVLTF
TRBD1	NA	TRBV6-5	TRBJ1-6	TGTGCCAGCAGTCGGCCGGGACAGGGGAATTCACCCCTCCACTTT	CASSRPGQGNSPLHF
NA	NA	TRBV27	TRBJ2-7	TGTGCCAGCAGTACCTCCCGGGACGGCTACTCCTACGAGCAGTACTTC	CASSTSRDGYSYEQYF
TRBD1	NA	TRBV5-1	TRBJ2-2	TGCGCCAGCAGCCCGTCCGGGACAGGGACTTTTGCCGGGGAGCTGGTTTTT	CASSPSGTGTFAGELVF
NA	NA	TRBV27	TRBJ1-2	TGTGCCAGCAGTTTAAGGGTAGGGGGCTATGGCTACACCTTC	CASSLRVGGYGYTF
NA	NA	TRBV6-5	TRBJ1-2	TGTGCCAGCAGTCGGGACGGCTCCTATGGCTACACCTTC	CASSRDGSYGYTF
TRBD2	NA	TRBV5-1	TRBJ2-1	TGCGCCAGCAGATGGGAGGGCAATGAGCAGTTCTTC	CASRWEGNEQFF
TRBD2	once	TRBV9	TRBJ2-1	TGTGCCAGCAGCGTCGGGGGGGCATCCTACAATGAGCAGTTCTTC	CASSVGGASYNEQFF
NA	NA	TRBV24-1	TRBJ1-2	TGTGCCACCAGTGATTCAGGCGAGTATGGCTACACCTTC	CATSDSGEYGYTF
NA	once	TRBV30	TRBJ2-5	TGTGCCTGGAGTGGACTAGGGGGACAAGAGACCCAGTACTTC	CAWSGLGGQETQYF
NA	NA	TRBV9	TRBJ2-5	TGTGCCAGCAGCGTAGACGGGGTGAAGGGGGAGACCCAGTACTTC	CASSVDGVKGETQYF
NA	NA	TRBV2	TRBJ1-2	TGTGCCAGGGGGTGGCAGCCCTATGGCTACACCTTC	CARGWQPYGYTF
TRBD1	NA	TRBV5-4	TRBJ1-4	TGTGCCAGCAAGCTTTGGGGCCAGGGGGATGAAAAACTGTTTTTT	CASKLWGQGDEKLFF
TRBD1	NA	TRBV4-1	TRBJ2-7	TGCGCCAGCAGCCAAACAGGGGACGAGCAGTACTTC	CASSQTGDEQYF
NA	NA	TRBV4-1	TRBJ2-7	TGCGCCAGCAGGTACCGGGACACGGTCGGGTACGAGCAGTACTTC	CASRYRDTVGYEQYF
TRBD2	NA	TRBV27	TRBJ2-3	TGTGCCAGCAGTTTAATAGCGGGAGATTCCACAGATACGCAGTATTTT	CASSLIAGDSTDTQYF
NA	NA	TRBV7-3	TRBJ2-1	TGTGCCAGCAGCTTACGGCCCAGCGCTCTGAGCTCCTACAATGAGCAGTTCTTC	CASSLRPSALSSYNEQFF
NA	NA	TRBV27	TRBJ1-3	TGTGCCAGCAGTCCAGACTATCCGGGGGGCTCTGGAAACACCATATATTTT	CASSPDYPGGSGNTIYF
NA	NA	TRBV6-5	TRBJ2-1	TGTGCCAGCAGTTTAATAGCTGACTACAATGAGCAGTTCTTC	CASSLIADYNEQFF
TRBD2	NA	TRBV7-9	TRBJ2-5	TGTGCCAGCAGCTTAGGAGGTAGCGGGGCCCGAGAGACCCAGTACTTC	CASSLGGSGARETQYF
NA	NA	TRBV6-5	TRBJ1-5	TGTGCCAGCGGTCCACAGGGATGGAGCCAGCCCCAGCATTTT	CASGPQGWSQPQHF
NA	NA	TRBV2	TRBJ2-1	TGTGCCAGCAATGCGGGGTCCTACAATGAGCAGTTCTTC	CASNAGSYNEQFF
TRBD1	NA	TRBV6-5	TRBJ1-1	TGTGCCTCCAACAGGGGGTTGGTAGCTTTCTTT	CASNRGLVAFF
NA	NA	TRBV19	TRBJ1-4	TGTGCCAGTTCCGTGAAGCGAGATGAAAAACTGTTTTTT	CASSVKRDEKLFF
TRBD1	NA	TRBV19	TRBJ2-5	TGTGCCAGTAGTTCAGGGGGAGAGACCCAGTACTTC	CASSSGGETQYF
NA	NA	TRBV5-1	TRBJ1-4	TGCGCCAGCAGCTTGGTCGCTGGTGGTAATGAAAAACTGTTTTTT	CASSLVAGGNEKLFF
NA	NA	TRBV7-9	TRBJ1-2	TGTGCCAGCAGCTTAGTTATAACCCACGACGGCTACACCTTC	CASSLVITHDGYTF
NA	NA	TRBV25-1	TRBJ1-1	TGTGCCAGCAAACACATGAACACTGAAGCTTTCTTT	CASKHMNTEAFF
TRBD1	NA	TRBV9	TRBJ1-2	TGTGCCAGCAGCGTAGCTTTAGGGGGCAACTATGGCTACACCTTC	CASSVALGGNYGYTF
NA	NA	TRBV15	TRBJ2-1	TGTGCCACCAGCAGAGAGAGGAATGAGCAGTTCTTC	CATSRERNEQFF
NA	NA	TRBV28	TRBJ2-7	TGTGCCAGCAGTTTATCCGGACAGCTCTACGAGCAGTACTTC	CASSLSGQLYEQYF
NA	NA	TRBV2	TRBJ1-2	TGTGCCAGCAACCGACCTTCCTCCGCGACAGCCTACACCTTC	CASNRPSSATAYTF
TRBD2	NA	TRBV4-1	TRBJ2-1	TGCGCCAGCAGCCCCCTGCTAGCGGGGGAGAATGAGCAGTTCTTC	CASSPLLAGENEQFF
NA	NA	TRBV13	TRBJ2-2	TGTGCCAGCAGTCTCGGAAGCGCCTACGGCGGGGAGCTGTTTTTT	CASSLGSAYGGELFF
TRBD2	NA	TRBV6-2/TRBV6-3	TRBJ2-7	TGTGCCAGCAGTTCGGGACTAGGAGCCTACGAGCAGTACTTC	CASSSGLGAYEQYF